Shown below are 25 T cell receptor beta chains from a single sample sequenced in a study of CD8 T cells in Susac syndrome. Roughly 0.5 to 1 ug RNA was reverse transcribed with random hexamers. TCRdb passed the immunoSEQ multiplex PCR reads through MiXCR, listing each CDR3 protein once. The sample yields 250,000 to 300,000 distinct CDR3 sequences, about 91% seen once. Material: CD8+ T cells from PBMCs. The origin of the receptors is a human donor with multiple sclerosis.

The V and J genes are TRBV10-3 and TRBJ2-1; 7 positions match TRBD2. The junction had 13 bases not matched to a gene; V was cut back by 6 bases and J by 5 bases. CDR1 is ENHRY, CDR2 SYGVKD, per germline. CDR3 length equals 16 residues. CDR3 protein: CAISFAGVYAHNEQFF. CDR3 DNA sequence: TGTGCCATCAGCTTTGCGGGAGTTTATGCCCACAATGAGCAGTTCTTC.

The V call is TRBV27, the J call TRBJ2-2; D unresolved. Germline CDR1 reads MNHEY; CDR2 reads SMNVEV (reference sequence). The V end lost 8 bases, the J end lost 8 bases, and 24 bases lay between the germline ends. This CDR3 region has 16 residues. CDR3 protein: CASSSSTGSFFGELFF. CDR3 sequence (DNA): TGTGCCAGCTCATCCTCTACCGGGTCCTTTTTTGGGGAGCTGTTTTTT.

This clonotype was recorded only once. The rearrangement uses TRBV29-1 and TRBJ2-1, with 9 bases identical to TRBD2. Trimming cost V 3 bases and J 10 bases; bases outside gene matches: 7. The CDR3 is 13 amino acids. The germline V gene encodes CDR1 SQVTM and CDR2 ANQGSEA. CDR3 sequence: CSVDGGRAGEQFF. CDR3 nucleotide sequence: TGCAGCGTTGACGGCGGGAGGGCCGGGGAGCAGTTCTTC.

CDR3 sequence: CASSSPGEQFF. CDR3 DNA sequence: TGTGCCAGCAGCTCCCCTGGTGAGCAGTTCTTC. The rearrangement links TRBV7-9 to TRBJ2-1, with D uncertain. Trimming pared 4 bases from V and 9 bases from J, leaving 7 bases between. Germline V gene lookup returns CDR1 SEHNR and CDR2 FQNEAQ (reference sequence). CDR3 size: 11 residues.

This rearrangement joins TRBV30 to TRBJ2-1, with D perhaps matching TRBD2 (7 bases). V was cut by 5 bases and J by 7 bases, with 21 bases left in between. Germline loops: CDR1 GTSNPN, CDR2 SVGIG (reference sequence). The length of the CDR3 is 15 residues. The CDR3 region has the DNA TGTGCCTGGTTGGGGGGGGGCTTACCAGGGAATGAGCAGTTCTTC. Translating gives CAWLGGGLPGNEQFF.

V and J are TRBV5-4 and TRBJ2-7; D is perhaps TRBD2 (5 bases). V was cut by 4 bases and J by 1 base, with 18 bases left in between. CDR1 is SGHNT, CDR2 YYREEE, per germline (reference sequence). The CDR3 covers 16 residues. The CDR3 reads CASSAATGLASYEQYF. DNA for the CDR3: TGTGCCAGCAGCGCAGCGACCGGGTTAGCGTCCTACGAGCAGTACTTC.

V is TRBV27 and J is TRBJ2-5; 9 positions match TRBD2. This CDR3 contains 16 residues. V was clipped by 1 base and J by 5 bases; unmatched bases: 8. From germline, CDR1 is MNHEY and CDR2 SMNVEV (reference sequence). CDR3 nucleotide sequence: TGTGCCAGCAGTTTATATGCGGGGGGGCGGTTGGAGACCCAGTACTTC. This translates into CASSLYAGGRLETQYF.

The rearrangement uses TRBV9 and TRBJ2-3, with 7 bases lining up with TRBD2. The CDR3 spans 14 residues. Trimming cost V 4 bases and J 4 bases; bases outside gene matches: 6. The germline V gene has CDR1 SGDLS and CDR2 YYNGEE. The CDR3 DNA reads TGTGCCAGCAGCACACAGCGGGACTCAGATACGCAGTATTTT. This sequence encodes CASSTQRDSDTQYF. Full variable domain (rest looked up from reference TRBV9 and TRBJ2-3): DSGVTQTPKHLITATGQRVTLRCSPRSGDLSVYWYQQSLDQGLQFLIQYYNGEERAKGNILERFSAQQFPDLHSELNLSSLELGDSALYFCASSTQRDSDTQYFGPGTRLTVL.

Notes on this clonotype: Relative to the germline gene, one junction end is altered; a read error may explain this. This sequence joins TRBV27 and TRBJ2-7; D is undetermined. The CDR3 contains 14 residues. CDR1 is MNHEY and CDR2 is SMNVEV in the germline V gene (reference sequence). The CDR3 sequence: CASSFVRNPYVQYF. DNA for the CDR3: TGTGCCAGCAGTTTTGTGCGGAATCCTTACGTGCAGTACTTC.

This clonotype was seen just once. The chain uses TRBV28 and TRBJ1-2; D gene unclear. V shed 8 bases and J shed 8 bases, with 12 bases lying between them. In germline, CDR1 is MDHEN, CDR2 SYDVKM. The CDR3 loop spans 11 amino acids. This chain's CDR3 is CASLSHAGYTF. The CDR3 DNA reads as TGTGCCAGCCTCTCCCATGCGGGCTACACCTTC.

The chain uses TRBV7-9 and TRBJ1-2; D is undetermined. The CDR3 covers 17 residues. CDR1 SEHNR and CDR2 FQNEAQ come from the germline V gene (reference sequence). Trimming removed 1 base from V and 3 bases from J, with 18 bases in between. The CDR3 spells CASSLGINGQADYGYTF. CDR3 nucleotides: TGTGCCAGCAGCTTAGGGATCAATGGGCAGGCCGACTATGGCTACACCTTC.

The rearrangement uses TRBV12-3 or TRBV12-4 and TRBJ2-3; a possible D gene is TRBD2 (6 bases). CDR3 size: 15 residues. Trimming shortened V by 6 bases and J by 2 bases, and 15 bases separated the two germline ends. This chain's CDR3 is CASRPTGGTTDTQYF. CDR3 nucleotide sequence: TGTGCCAGCAGGCCGACGGGCGGGACCACAGATACGCAGTATTTT.

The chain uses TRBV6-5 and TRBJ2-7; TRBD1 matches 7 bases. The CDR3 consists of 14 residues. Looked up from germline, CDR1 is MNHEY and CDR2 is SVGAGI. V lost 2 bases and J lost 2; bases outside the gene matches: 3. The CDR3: CASSYGTETYEQYF. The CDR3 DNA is TGTGCCAGCAGTTACGGGACAGAGACCTACGAGCAGTACTTC.

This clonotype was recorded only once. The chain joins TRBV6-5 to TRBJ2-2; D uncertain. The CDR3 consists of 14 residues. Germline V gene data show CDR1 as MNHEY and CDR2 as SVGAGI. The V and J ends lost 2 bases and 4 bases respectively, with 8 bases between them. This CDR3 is CASSYGPTTGELFF. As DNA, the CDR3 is TGTGCCAGCAGTTACGGGCCCACCACCGGGGAGCTGTTTTTT.

DNA for the CDR3: TGTGCCAGCACCCCAATAGGGGGTGGCACTGAAGCTTTCTTT. This sequence encodes CASTPIGGGTEAFF. The V gene is TRBV27, the J gene TRBJ1-1; D possibly corresponds to TRBD1 (6 bases). V shed 7 bases and J shed 4 bases, with 16 bases lying between them. This CDR3 comprises 14 residues. Germline loops: CDR1 MNHEY, CDR2 SMNVEV (reference sequence).

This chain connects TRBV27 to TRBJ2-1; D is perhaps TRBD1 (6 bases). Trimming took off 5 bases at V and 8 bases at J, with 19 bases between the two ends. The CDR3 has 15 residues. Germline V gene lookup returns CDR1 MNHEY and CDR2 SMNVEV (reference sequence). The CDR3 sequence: CASSAGTSRADEQFF. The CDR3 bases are TGTGCCAGCAGTGCCGGGACAAGCAGAGCCGATGAGCAGTTCTTC.

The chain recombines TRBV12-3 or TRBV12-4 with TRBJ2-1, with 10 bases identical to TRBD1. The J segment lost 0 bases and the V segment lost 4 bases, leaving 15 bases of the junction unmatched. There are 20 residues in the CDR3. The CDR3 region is CASSWPGTGVGPSSYNEQFF. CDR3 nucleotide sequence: TGTGCCAGCAGTTGGCCTGGGACAGGGGTAGGCCCCAGCTCCTACAATGAGCAGTTCTTC.

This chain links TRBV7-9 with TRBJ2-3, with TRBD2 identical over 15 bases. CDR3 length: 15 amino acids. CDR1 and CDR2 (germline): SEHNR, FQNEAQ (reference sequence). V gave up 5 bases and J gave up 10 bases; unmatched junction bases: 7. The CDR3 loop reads CASSLGTSGGPSQYF. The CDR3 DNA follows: TGTGCCAGCAGCCTGGGGACTAGCGGGGGGCCATCGCAGTATTTT.

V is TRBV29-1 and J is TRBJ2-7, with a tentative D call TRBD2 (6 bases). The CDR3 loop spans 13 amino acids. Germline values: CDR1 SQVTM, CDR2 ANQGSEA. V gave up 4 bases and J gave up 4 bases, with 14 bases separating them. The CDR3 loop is CSVAGVGGYEQYF. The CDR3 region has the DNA TGCAGCGTTGCGGGGGTAGGAGGATACGAGCAGTACTTC.

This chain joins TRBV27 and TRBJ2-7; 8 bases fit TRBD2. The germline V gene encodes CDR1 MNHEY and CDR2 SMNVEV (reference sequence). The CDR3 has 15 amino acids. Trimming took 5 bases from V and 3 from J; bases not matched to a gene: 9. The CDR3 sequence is CASSPLSGSDYEQYF. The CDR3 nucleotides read TGTGCCAGCAGTCCCCTGAGCGGGAGTGACTACGAGCAGTACTTC.

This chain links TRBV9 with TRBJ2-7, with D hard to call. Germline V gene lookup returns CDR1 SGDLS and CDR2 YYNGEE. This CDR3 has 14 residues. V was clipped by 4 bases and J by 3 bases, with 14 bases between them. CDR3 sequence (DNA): TGTGCCAGCAGCCTCGAGGACGGTAACTACGAGCAGTACTTC. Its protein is CASSLEDGNYEQYF.

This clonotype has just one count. The CDR3 bases are TGTGCCAGCAGTTCGGGACAGGATAGCAATCAGCCCCAGCATTTT. Amino acid sequence: CASSSGQDSNQPQHF. This rearrangement joins TRBV27 to TRBJ1-5; 8 bases line up with TRBD1. Germline V CDR1 and CDR2: MNHEY, SMNVEV (reference sequence). There are 15 residues in the CDR3. Germline trimming cut 4 bases from V and 0 bases from J; bases unmatched to any gene: 2.

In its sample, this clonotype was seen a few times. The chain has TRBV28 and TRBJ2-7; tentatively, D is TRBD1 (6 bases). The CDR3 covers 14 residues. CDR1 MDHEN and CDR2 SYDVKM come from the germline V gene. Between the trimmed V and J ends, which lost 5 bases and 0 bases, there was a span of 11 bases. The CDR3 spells CASSGRDTSYEQYF. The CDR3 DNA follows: TGTGCCAGCAGTGGTCGGGACACCTCCTACGAGCAGTACTTC. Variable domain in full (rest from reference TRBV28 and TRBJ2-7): DVKVTQSSRYLVKRTGEKVFLECVQDMDHENMFWYRQDPGLGLRLIYFSYDVKMKEKGDIPEGYSVSREKKERFSLILESASTNQTSMYLCASSGRDTSYEQYFGPGTRLTVT.

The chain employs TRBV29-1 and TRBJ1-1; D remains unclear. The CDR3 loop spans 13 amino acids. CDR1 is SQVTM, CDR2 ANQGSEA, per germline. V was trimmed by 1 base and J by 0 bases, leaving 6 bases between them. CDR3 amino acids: CSVEGDMNTEAFF. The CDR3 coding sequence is TGCAGCGTTGAAGGGGATATGAACACTGAAGCTTTCTTT.

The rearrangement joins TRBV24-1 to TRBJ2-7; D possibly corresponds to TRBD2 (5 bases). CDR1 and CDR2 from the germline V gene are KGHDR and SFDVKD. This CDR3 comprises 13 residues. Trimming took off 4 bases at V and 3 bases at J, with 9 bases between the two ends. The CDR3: CATSEADFYEQYF. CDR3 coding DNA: TGTGCCACCAGTGAAGCGGACTTCTACGAGCAGTACTTC.